The 10 T cell receptor beta chains presented below share a single source sample, sequenced in a study of a mutant IDH1 vaccine in newly diagnosed glioma. Only in-frame clones appear in the TCRdb table, and some are missing; sequencing was by immunoSEQ multiplex PCR. The repertoire has some 130,000 clones, 80% of them found once; the top ten carry under 7%. Time point indicated: week 11, during vaccination. Every vaccine dose comprised 300 ug of mutant IDH1 20-mer peptide plus topical imiquimod. No antigen has been assigned to these receptors. The source was PBMCs, collected from a glioma patient whose treatment included an IDH1 peptide vaccine. These receptors were obtained from a man aged 35-49 years with glioma.

The chain couples TRBV30 to TRBJ2-3; 13 bases fit TRBD2. Looked up from germline, CDR1 is GTSNPN and CDR2 is SVGIG (reference sequence). V lost 2 bases to trimming and J lost 1 base; unmatched junction nucleotides: 3. This CDR3 has 16 residues. The CDR3 loop is CAWSPGLAGGTDTQYF. As DNA, the CDR3 is TGTGCCTGGAGTCCTGGACTAGCGGGGGGCACAGATACGCAGTATTTT. The whole variable domain, filled in from reference TRBV30 and TRBJ2-3, reads SQTIHQWPATLVQPVGSPLSLECTVEGTSNPNLYWYRQAAGRGLQLLFYSVGIGQISSEVPQNLSASRPQDRQFILSSKKLLLSDSGFYLCAWSPGLAGGTDTQYFGPGTRLTVL.

This clone has just one count. The V and J genes are TRBV5-4 and TRBJ2-1; 7 bases agree with TRBD2. With 0 bases clipped from V and 0 bases from J, the junction kept 0 bases outside the gene matches. The CDR3 sequence is 15 residues long. Germline V CDR1 and CDR2: SGHNT, YYREEE (reference sequence). The DNA of the CDR3 is TGTGCCAGCAGCTTGGGCGGGGGCTCCTACAATGAGCAGTTCTTC. Amino acids: CASSLGGGSYNEQFF.

This clone was observed once. V usage is TRBV7-9 and J usage is TRBJ2-3; the match to TRBD2 covers 11 bases. V shed 4 bases, J shed 7 bases, and the junction held 7 bases outside the gene matches. Germline-derived CDR1 and CDR2 are SEHNR and FQNEAQ (reference sequence). CDR3 length: 15 amino acids. CDR3 residues: CASSSRLAGLHTQYF. The CDR3 DNA follows: TGTGCCAGCAGCTCCCGACTAGCGGGATTGCATACGCAGTATTTT.

J is TRBJ2-6 and V is TRBV9; D is perhaps TRBD1 (6 bases). CDR1 and CDR2 from the germline V gene are SGDLS and YYNGEE. Trimming shortened V by 4 bases and J by 0 bases, and 11 bases separated the two germline ends. The CDR3 is made up of 16 amino acids. CDR3 region: CASSSGQSSGANVLTF. The DNA for the CDR3 is TGTGCCAGCAGCTCAGGACAGAGCTCTGGGGCCAACGTCCTGACTTTC.

J is TRBJ2-3 and V is TRBV28, with TRBD1 as a possible D gene (6 bases). The CDR3 totals 14 residues. Germline V CDR1 and CDR2: MDHEN, SYDVKM. The ends were cut back, 4 bases at V and 0 bases at J, with 8 bases in the middle. This CDR3 reads CASSSQGSTDTQYF. DNA for the CDR3: TGTGCCAGCAGTTCACAGGGAAGCACAGATACGCAGTATTTT.

The V gene is TRBV27, the J gene TRBJ2-7, with D unresolved. The CDR3 is 12 residues long. V was clipped by 6 bases and J by 0 bases, with 6 bases between them. Germline V lookup: CDR1 MNHEY, CDR2 SMNVEV (reference sequence). DNA for the CDR3: TGTGCCAGCAGAAGCCTCTCCTACGAGCAGTACTTC. This encodes CASRSLSYEQYF.

The chain is built from TRBV2 and TRBJ1-2, with 7 bases matching TRBD1. With V trimmed by 6 bases and J by 3 bases, 7 bases remained unmatched. This CDR3 has 14 amino acids. CDR1 is SNHLY, CDR2 FYNNEI, per germline. The CDR3 DNA reads as TGTGCCAGCAGAGGGACAGATGATTACTATGGCTACACCTTC. It codes for CASRGTDDYYGYTF.

This clone turned up a few times. CDR3 DNA: TGCGCCAGCAGTTTTTTCACGGGACAGCCCCAGCATTTT. Amino acid sequence: CASSFFTGQPQHF. The chain has TRBV5-1 and TRBJ1-5; no reliable D call. CDR1 and CDR2 (germline): SGHRS, YFSETQ. This CDR3 spans 13 amino acids. V shed 5 bases and J shed 7 bases, with 13 bases lying between them. Filled out from reference TRBV5-1 and TRBJ1-5, the complete variable domain reads KAGVTQTPRYLIKTRGQQVTLSCSPISGHRSVSWYQQTPGQGLQFLFEYFSETQRNKGNFPGRFSGRQFSNSRSEMNVSTLELGDSALYLCASSFFTGQPQHFGDGTRLSIL.

This clone has a single count. The V gene is TRBV4-1, the J gene TRBJ2-7, with a weak D call TRBD2 (7 bases). The CDR3 covers 14 residues. V shed 4 bases and J shed 4 bases, with 14 bases lying between them. CDR1 MGHRA and CDR2 YSYEKL come from the germline V gene. The CDR3 DNA reads TGCGCCAGCAGCCCCCAGGGGAGGGGTTACGAGCAGTACTTC. Encoded protein: CASSPQGRGYEQYF.

In DNA, the CDR3 is TGTGCCAGTACCGTCGCACCTAACTATGGCTACACCTTC. This translates into CASTVAPNYGYTF. The rearrangement joins TRBV19 to TRBJ1-2; D is ambiguous. Per the germline V gene, CDR1 is LNHDA and CDR2 is SQIVND (reference sequence). The ends were cut back, 7 bases at V and 0 bases at J, with 9 bases in the middle. CDR3 length: 13 amino acids.